This TCR beta chain is drawn from a study of siplizumab effects on memory and regulatory T cells. Produced via immunoSEQ multiplex PCR; TCRdb's table is partial and in-frame only. The sample carries more than 95,000 clones, about 95% recorded once. About this clone itself: What it binds is unknown.

The V and J ends lost 2 bases and 0 bases respectively, with 9 bases between them. Germline CDR1 is SGHRS and CDR2 is YFSETQ. The CDR3 covers 14 residues. Findings and caveats of the study: A minor fraction of alloreactive clones, and no more, mapped to unstimulated subsets.

The sequence derives from a human donor in good health. The V call is TRBV5-1, the J call TRBJ2-7; D uncertain. Material: non-Treg CD4+ T cells sorted from blood. CDR3 sequence reads: CASSFVRASYEQYF. CDR3 coding DNA: TGCGCCAGCAGCTTTGTCCGGGCCTCCTACGAGCAGTACTTC.